This is a list of T cell receptor beta chains from one sample in a study of human versus mouse CDR3 diversity and MHC coevolution. Sequencing was performed with immunoSEQ multiplex PCR; in TCRdb, only in-frame clones are kept and a portion is missing. In the table there are 60,000 to 95,000 clones, under 95% of which are singletons. Sequencing was performed on naive CD4+ T cells from blood. The source of these receptors is a person aged 30 to 69 in good health. CDR3s include the opening cysteine and the closing phenylalanine or tryptophan. The D gene is left open where the match is weak. Size is omitted from some rows. Given values are once, few, many or a class for expanded clones.

j_call v_call clone_size d_call cdr3_aa cdr3_nt
TRBJ2-3 TRBV11-2 - TRBD1 CASSSTRDRITDTQYF TGTGCCAGCAGCTCGACCCGGGACAGGATCACAGATACGCAGTATTTT
TRBJ2-3 TRBV7-3 - TRBD2 CASSLGAGAGSTDTQYF TGTGCCAGCAGCTTAGGAGCGGGGGCCGGCAGCACAGATACGCAGTATTTT
TRBJ2-6 TRBV6-6 once TRBD1 CASRSRGPGANVLTF TGTGCCAGCAGAAGCAGGGGGCCTGGGGCCAACGTCCTGACTTTC
TRBJ1-1 TRBV18 - TRBD1 CASSRTGESTEAFF TGTGCCAGCTCCCGGACAGGGGAGAGCACTGAAGCTTTCTTT
TRBJ2-1 TRBV7-6 - - CASSLAPSDEQFF TGTGCCAGCAGCTTAGCGCCCAGTGATGAGCAGTTCTTC
TRBJ2-1 TRBV7-2 - TRBD1 CASSLTGGPYNEQFF TGTGCCAGCAGCCTCACAGGGGGCCCCTACAATGAGCAGTTCTTC
TRBJ1-3 TRBV19 few - CASSEQEGNTIYF TGTGCCAGTAGTGAGCAAGAAGGAAACACCATATATTTT
TRBJ2-2 TRBV5-6 - - CASSFGRGRELFF TGTGCCAGCAGCTTCGGCAGGGGCCGGGAGCTGTTTTTT
TRBJ2-1 TRBV7-2 - TRBD2 CASRGSGRGGNEQFF TGTGCCAGCAGAGGCAGCGGGAGGGGAGGCAATGAGCAGTTCTTC
TRBJ1-1 TRBV18 once TRBD1 CASSRTGNTEAFF TGTGCCAGCTCACGGACAGGGAACACTGAAGCTTTCTTT
TRBJ2-6 TRBV6-5 once - CASSYVPAGGANVLTF TGTGCCAGCAGTTACGTCCCCGCGGGAGGGGCCAACGTCCTGACTTTC
TRBJ2-5 TRBV19 - TRBD1 CASSLQGYAGETQYF TGTGCCAGTAGCCTACAGGGGTACGCGGGAGAGACCCAGTACTTC
TRBJ1-1 TRBV10-1 - - CASSARRMNTEAFF TGCGCCAGCAGTGCAAGGAGAATGAACACTGAAGCTTTCTTT
TRBJ2-5 TRBV5-1 - TRBD1 CASSLGGTGQETQYF TGCGCCAGCAGCTTGGGGGGGACAGGGCAAGAGACCCAGTACTTC
TRBJ2-2 TRBV18 - - CASSIYVGPDANTGELFF TGTGCCAGCTCAATCTATGTGGGGCCCGATGCGAACACCGGGGAGCTGTTTTTT
TRBJ2-5 TRBV5-1 - TRBD1 CASSLRTGALETQYF TGCGCCAGCAGCTTGCGTACAGGGGCTTTGGAGACCCAGTACTTC
TRBJ2-1 TRBV9 - - CASSVELAVLSEQFF TGTGCCAGCAGCGTGGAACTAGCCGTTTTATCTGAGCAGTTCTTC